Here is one TCR beta chain with its context. Its matching antigen is unknown. These data come from a study of T cells in localized non-small cell lung cancer. Study findings and constraints: Compared with tumor, uninvolved adjacent lung displayed greater T cell clonality, ranking highest overall. Paired adjacent lung recovered a median around 62 of the top 100 tumor clones.

From germline, CDR1 is ENHRY and CDR2 SYGVKD. J lost 5 bases, V lost 6 bases, and 7 bases had no gene match. The CDR3 runs to 13 residues. Assay: immunoSEQ multiplex PCR; the TCRdb copy retains only in-frame clones and omits some. The table lists about 11,000 clones, 70% to 80% of them singletons, with about 33% in the top ten. The starting material was peripheral blood, obtained before any cancer treatment. This clonotype originated in a male donor aged 60 or older with stage I lung adenocarcinoma. V and J are TRBV10-3 and TRBJ2-7; 7 bases are a match to TRBD2. CDR3 region: CAISSSGVDEQYF. CDR3 bases: TGTGCCATCAGCTCGAGCGGGGTCGACGAGCAGTACTTC.